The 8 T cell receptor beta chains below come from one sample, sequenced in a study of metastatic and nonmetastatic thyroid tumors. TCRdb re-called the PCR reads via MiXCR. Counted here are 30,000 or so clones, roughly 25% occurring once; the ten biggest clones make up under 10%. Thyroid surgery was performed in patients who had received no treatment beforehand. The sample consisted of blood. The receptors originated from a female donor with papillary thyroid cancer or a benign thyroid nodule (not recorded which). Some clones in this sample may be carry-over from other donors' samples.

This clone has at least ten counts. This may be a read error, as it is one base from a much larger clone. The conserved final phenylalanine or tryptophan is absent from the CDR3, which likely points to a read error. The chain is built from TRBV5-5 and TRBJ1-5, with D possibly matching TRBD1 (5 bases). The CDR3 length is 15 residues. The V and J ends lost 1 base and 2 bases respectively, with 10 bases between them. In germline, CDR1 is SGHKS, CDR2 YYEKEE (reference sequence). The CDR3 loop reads CASSLNPRGNQPQHS. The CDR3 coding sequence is TGTGCCAGCAGCTTGAATCCCAGGGGCAATCAGCCCCAGCATTCT.

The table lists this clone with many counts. CDR3 region: CASSGTVGNTIYF. The CDR3 DNA reads as TGCGCCAGCAGCGGGACAGTTGGAAACACCATATATTTT. The V and J genes are TRBV5-1 and TRBJ1-3; TRBD1 matches 7 bases. This CDR3 comprises 13 residues. V lost 4 bases, J lost 3 bases, and 1 base stayed unmatched. From germline, CDR1 is SGHRS and CDR2 YFSETQ.

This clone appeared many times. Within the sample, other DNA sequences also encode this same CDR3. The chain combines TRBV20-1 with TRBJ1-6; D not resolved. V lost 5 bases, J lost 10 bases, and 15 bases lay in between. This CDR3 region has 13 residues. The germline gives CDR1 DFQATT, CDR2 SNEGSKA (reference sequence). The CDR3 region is CSAHDLFDSPLHF. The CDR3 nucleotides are TGCAGTGCTCACGACCTATTTGACTCACCCCTCCACTTT.

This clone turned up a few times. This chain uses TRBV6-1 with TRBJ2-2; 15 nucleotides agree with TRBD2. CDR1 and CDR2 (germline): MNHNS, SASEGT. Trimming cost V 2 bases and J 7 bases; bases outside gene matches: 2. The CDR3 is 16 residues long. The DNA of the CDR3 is TGTGCCAGCAGTGAATGGACTAGCGGGAGGGGCGGGGAGCTGTTTTTT. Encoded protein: CASSEWTSGRGGELFF.

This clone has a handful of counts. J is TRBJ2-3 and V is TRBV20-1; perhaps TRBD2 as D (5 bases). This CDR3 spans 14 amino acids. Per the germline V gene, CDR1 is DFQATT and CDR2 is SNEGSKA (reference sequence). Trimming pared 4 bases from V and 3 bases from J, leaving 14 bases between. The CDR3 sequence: CSATEGHGTDTQYF. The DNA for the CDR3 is TGCAGTGCTACAGAGGGTCACGGAACAGATACGCAGTATTTT.

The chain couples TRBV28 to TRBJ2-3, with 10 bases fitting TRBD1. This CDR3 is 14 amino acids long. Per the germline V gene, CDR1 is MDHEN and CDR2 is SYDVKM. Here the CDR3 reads CTSSGTGGTDTQYF. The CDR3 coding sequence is TGTACAAGCAGTGGGACAGGGGGCACAGATACGCAGTATTTT.

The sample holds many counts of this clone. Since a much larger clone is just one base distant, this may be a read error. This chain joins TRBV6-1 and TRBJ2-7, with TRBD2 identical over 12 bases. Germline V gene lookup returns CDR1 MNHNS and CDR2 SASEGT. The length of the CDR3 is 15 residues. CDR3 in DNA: TGTGCCAGCAGAGAAGGACTAGCGGGGACCTACGAGCAGTACTTC. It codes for CASREGLAGTYEQYF.

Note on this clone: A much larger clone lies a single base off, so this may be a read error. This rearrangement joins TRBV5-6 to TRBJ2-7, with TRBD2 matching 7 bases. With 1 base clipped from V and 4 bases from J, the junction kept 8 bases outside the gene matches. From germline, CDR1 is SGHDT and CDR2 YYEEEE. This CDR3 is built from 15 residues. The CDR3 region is CASSLKRGSRYEQYF. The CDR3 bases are TGTGCCAGCAGCTTGAAGCGGGGATCCAGATACGAGCAGTACTTC.